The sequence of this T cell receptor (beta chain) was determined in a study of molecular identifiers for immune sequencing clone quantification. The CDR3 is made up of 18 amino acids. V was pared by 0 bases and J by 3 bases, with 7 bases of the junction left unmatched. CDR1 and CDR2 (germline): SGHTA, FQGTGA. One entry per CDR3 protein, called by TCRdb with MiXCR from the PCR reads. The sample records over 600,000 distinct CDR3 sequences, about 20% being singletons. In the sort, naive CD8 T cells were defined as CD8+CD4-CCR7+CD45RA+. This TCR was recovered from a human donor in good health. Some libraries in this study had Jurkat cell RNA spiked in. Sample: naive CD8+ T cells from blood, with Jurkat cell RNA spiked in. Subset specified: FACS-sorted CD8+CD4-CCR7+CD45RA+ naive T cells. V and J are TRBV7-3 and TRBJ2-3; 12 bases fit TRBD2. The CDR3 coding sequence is TGTGCCAGCAGCTTAACACTAGCGGGAGGAGGTGGAACAGATACGCAGTATTTT. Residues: CASSLTLAGGGGTDTQYF.